This T cell receptor (beta chain) is drawn from a study of early T cells in non-severe SARS-CoV-2 infection. This CDR3 region has 16 residues. Germline CDR1 reads MGHRA; CDR2 reads YSYEKL. With V trimmed by 4 bases and J by 9 bases, 15 bases remained unmatched. Researchers attached unique molecular identifiers to individual cDNA molecules. TCRdb recomputed calls from the 5' RACE reads with MiXCR, one row per CDR3 protein. The data contain tens of thousands of distinct CDR3 sequences, under 9% of them singletons. This clonotype is medium-sized by share. The source is an adult who was a healthcare worker with PCR-confirmed SARS-CoV-2 infection or an uninfected control (not recorded which). The sample consisted of whole blood, taken at baseline. This chain uses TRBV4-1 with TRBJ2-7, with 10 bases identical to TRBD1. As DNA, the CDR3 is TGCGCCAGCAGCCCCCGCGAGGGGACAGGGGTAAGCGGGCAGTACTTC. This translates into CASSPREGTGVSGQYF.